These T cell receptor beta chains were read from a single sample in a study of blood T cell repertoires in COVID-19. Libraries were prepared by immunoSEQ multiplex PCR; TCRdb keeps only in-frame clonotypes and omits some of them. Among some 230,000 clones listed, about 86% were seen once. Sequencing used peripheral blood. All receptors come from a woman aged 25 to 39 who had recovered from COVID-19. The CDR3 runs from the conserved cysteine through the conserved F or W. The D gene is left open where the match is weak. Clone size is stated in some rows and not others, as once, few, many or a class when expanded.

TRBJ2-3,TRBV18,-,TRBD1,CASSPGQVSTDTQYF,TGTGCCAGCTCACCGGGACAGGTGAGCACAGATACGCAGTATTTT
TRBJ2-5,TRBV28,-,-,CASSSGAGETQYF,TGTGCCAGCAGTTCAGGGGCCGGAGAGACCCAGTACTTC
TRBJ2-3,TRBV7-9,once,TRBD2,CASSRGSAGVPSQYF,TGTGCCAGCAGCAGGGGGTCAGCGGGGGTCCCCTCGCAGTATTTT
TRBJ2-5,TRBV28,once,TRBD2,CASSLEVAGGPKTQYF,TGTGCCAGCAGTTTAGAAGTTGCGGGAGGGCCAAAGACCCAGTACTTC
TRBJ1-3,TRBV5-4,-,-,CASSLEAGAGNTIYF,TGTGCCAGCAGCTTGGAAGCTGGTGCTGGAAACACCATATATTTT
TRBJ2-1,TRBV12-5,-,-,CASGLVLGGINSYNEQFF,TGTGCTAGTGGTTTGGTACTGGGCGGGATCAACTCCTACAATGAGCAGTTCTTC
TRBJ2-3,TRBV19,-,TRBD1,CASSHDRGLLDTQYF,TGTGCCAGTAGCCATGACAGGGGGTTATTGGATACGCAGTATTTT
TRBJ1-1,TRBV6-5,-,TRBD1,CASSYDSTGGGTEAFF,TGTGCCAGCAGTTACGACTCGACAGGGGGAGGCACTGAAGCTTTCTTT
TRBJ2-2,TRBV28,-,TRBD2,CASRRLAGPTTGELFF,TGTGCCAGCAGAAGACTAGCGGGACCCACAACCGGGGAGCTGTTTTTT
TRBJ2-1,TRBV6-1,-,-,CASSEWRASYNEQFF,TGTGCCAGCAGTGAGTGGCGGGCCTCCTACAATGAGCAGTTCTTC
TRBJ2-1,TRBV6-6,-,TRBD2,CASSYQGLAGFGQFF,TGTGCCAGCAGTTACCAGGGACTAGCGGGATTCGGCCAGTTCTTC
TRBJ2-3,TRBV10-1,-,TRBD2,CASSESVAGGLDTQYF,TGCGCCAGCAGTGAGTCGGTAGCGGGAGGTCTAGATACGCAGTATTTT
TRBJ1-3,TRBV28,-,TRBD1,CATDGTGKGNTIYF,TGTGCCACCGATGGGACAGGGAAAGGAAACACCATATATTTT
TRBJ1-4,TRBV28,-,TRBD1,CASSFPGGKLFF,TGTGCCAGCAGTTTTCCAGGGGGTAAACTGTTTTTT
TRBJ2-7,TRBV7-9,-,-,CASSPSPGGRRSYEQYF,TGTGCCAGCAGCCCCTCCCCCGGGGGAAGGCGCTCCTACGAGCAGTACTTC
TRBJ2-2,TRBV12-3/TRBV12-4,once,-,CASSSLATGELFF,TGTGCCAGCAGTTCATTAGCGACCGGGGAGCTGTTTTTT
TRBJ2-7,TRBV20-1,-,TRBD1,CSASDRDPTYEQYF,TGCAGTGCTAGTGACAGGGATCCTACCTACGAGCAGTACTTC
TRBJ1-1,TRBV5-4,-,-,CASSLDYKSEAFF,TGTGCCAGCAGCTTGGATTACAAGTCTGAAGCTTTCTTT
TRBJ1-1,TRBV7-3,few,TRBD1,CASSAEQGLNTEAFF,TGTGCCAGCAGCGCCGAACAGGGGTTGAACACTGAAGCTTTCTTT
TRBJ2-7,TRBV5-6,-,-,CASSSGLSSTSREQYF,TGTGCCAGCAGTTCCGGACTAAGTAGTACGTCCCGCGAGCAGTACTTC
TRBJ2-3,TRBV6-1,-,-,CASSEPSLTDTQYF,TGTGCCAGCAGTGAACCCAGTCTCACAGATACGCAGTATTTT
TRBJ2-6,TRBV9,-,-,CASSRRGDLSGANVLTF,TGTGCCAGCAGCCGTCGAGGTGACCTCTCTGGGGCCAACGTCCTGACTTTC
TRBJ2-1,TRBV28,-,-,CASSLSVLGHTSYNEQFF,TGTGCCAGCAGTTTATCTGTTTTAGGACATACCTCCTACAATGAGCAGTTCTTC
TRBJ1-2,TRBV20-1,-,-,CSGGRYGYTF,TGCAGTGGAGGGAGATATGGCTACACCTTC
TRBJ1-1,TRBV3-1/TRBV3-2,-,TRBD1,CASSQQGARGTEAFF,TGTGCCAGCAGCCAACAGGGGGCGCGTGGAACTGAAGCTTTCTTT
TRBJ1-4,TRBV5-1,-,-,CASSPRDPWEKLFF,TGCGCCAGCAGCCCTAGAGACCCCTGGGAAAAACTGTTTTTT
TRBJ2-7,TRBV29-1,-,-,CSVLDSTSYEQYF,TGCAGCGTTTTGGACAGCACCTCCTACGAGCAGTACTTC
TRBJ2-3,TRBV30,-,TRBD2,CAWVGGAEDTQYF,TGTGCCTGGGTCGGGGGGGCAGAGGATACGCAGTATTTT
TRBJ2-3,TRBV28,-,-,CASSLFPEFADTQYF,TGTGCCAGCAGTTTATTCCCGGAGTTCGCAGATACGCAGTATTTT
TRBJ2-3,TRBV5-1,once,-,CASSLGTQGFLDTQYF,TGCGCCAGCAGCTTGGGAACACAGGGTTTTCTAGATACGCAGTATTTT
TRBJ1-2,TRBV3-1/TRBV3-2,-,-,CASRGSLGRYGYTF,TGTGCCAGCAGGGGGTCTCTCGGGAGGTATGGCTACACCTTC
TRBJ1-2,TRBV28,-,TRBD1,CAIRRQGTYGYTF,TGTGCCATCAGAAGACAGGGGACCTATGGCTACACCTTC
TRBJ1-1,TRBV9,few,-,CASSAEGRSTEAFF,TGTGCCAGCAGCGCGGAGGGCAGGTCCACTGAAGCTTTCTTT
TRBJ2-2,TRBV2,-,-,CASIQGGNTGELFF,TGTGCCAGCATCCAGGGAGGGAACACCGGGGAGCTGTTTTTT
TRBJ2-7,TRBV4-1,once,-,CASSQTAAVPPYEQYF,TGCGCCAGCAGCCAAACAGCAGCGGTCCCACCCTACGAGCAGTACTTC
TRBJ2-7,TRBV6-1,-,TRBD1,CASSEPGQGNEQYF,TGTGCCAGCAGTGAACCGGGACAGGGGAACGAGCAGTACTTC
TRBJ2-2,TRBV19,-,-,CASSFLQANSNTGELFF,TGTGCCAGTAGTTTTTTACAGGCCAATTCGAACACCGGGGAGCTGTTTTTT
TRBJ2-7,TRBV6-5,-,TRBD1,CASSSGTVYEQYF,TGTGCCAGCAGTTCCGGGACAGTCTACGAGCAGTACTTC
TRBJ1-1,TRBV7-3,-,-,CASSIGRSTEAFF,TGTGCCAGCAGCATCGGGAGGAGCACTGAAGCTTTCTTT
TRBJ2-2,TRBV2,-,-,CASSEGRGNTGELFF,TGTGCCAGCAGTGAAGGCAGGGGGAACACCGGGGAGCTGTTTTTT